The 10 T cell receptor beta chains below come from one sample, sequenced in a study of regulatory dendritic cells for organ transplantation. TCRdb's table, derived via immunoSEQ multiplex PCR, lists solely in-frame clones and lacks some. The repertoire holds 25,000 to 35,000 clones, with less than 85% as singletons. The specimen sequenced was naive CD8+ T cells from blood. Subset given: CD45RA+ naive T cells. The receptors derive from a human donor in good health.

The gene calls are TRBV4-3 and TRBJ1-1, with D perhaps TRBD1 (5 bases). V lost 1 base, J lost 1 base, and 16 bases lay in between. Germline CDR1 LGHNA, CDR2 YSLEER. The CDR3 runs to 17 residues. CDR3 loop: CASSQASSSGGNTEAFF. Written as DNA, the CDR3 is TGCGCCAGCAGCCAAGCGAGTTCTTCCGGGGGGAACACTGAAGCTTTCTTT.

The chain uses TRBV6-1 and TRBJ1-3; D might be TRBD1 (5 bases). The CDR3 is 15 amino acids. CDR1 and CDR2 from the germline V gene are MNHNS and SASEGT. With 1 base removed from V and 1 base from J, the gap between germline ends came to 8 bases. The DNA of the CDR3 is TGTGCCAGCAGTGAAGGGGGGGGTTCTGGAAACACCATATATTTT. Translation: CASSEGGGSGNTIYF.

The rearrangement joins TRBV7-9 to TRBJ2-1; D perhaps matches TRBD2 (6 bases). V lost 5 bases to trimming and J lost 0 bases, with 11 bases between them. From germline, CDR1 is SEHNR and CDR2 FQNEAQ (reference sequence). The CDR3 contains 15 residues. CDR3 DNA sequence: TGTGCCAGCAGCCCACGGGGGAGCTCCTACAATGAGCAGTTCTTC. It codes for CASSPRGSSYNEQFF. Full variable domain (rest looked up from reference TRBV7-9 and TRBJ2-1): DTGVSQNPRHKITKRGQNVTFRCDPISEHNRLYWYRQTLGQGPEFLTYFQNEAQLEKSRLLSDRFSAERPKGSFSTLEIQRTEQGDSAMYLCASSPRGSSYNEQFFGPGTRLTVL.

V usage is TRBV9 and J usage is TRBJ2-2; D possibly corresponds to TRBD2 (5 bases). CDR1 SGDLS and CDR2 YYNGEE come from the germline V gene. The CDR3 totals 17 residues. V lost 0 bases and J 0 bases, leaving 12 bases between the germline ends. CDR3: CASSVGRQAANTGELFF. The CDR3 bases are TGTGCCAGCAGCGTAGGTCGCCAAGCGGCGAACACCGGGGAGCTGTTTTTT.

The V call is TRBV7-6, the J call TRBJ2-1, with D perhaps TRBD2 (5 bases). The V end lost 1 base, the J end lost 0 bases, and 22 bases lay between the germline ends. The CDR3 runs to 20 residues. Germline values: CDR1 SGHVS, CDR2 FNYEAQ. The CDR3 protein is CASSLVAGPKPGSSYNEQFF. The DNA of the CDR3 is TGTGCCAGCAGCTTAGTGGCCGGCCCCAAACCGGGGAGCTCCTACAATGAGCAGTTCTTC.

This clone was counted once. The chain joins TRBV27 to TRBJ2-7; 7 bases are shared with TRBD1. This CDR3 region has 14 residues. Germline-derived CDR1 and CDR2 are MNHEY and SMNVEV (reference sequence). J was trimmed by 3 bases and V by 3 bases; bases with no gene match: 5. CDR3 bases: TGTGCCAGCAGTTTTGGGACAGCGTACTACGAGCAGTACTTC. It translates to CASSFGTAYYEQYF.

The chain is built from TRBV7-9 and TRBJ1-2, with 7 bases fitting TRBD1. The germline V gene has CDR1 SEHNR and CDR2 FQNEAQ (reference sequence). The CDR3 runs to 14 residues. V was clipped by 10 bases and J by 5 bases; unmatched bases: 13. The CDR3 nucleotides are TGTGCCACCTCAACCGGGACAGTACGTTATGGCTACACCTTC. It encodes CATSTGTVRYGYTF.

V usage is TRBV5-1 and J usage is TRBJ1-2; no clear D gene. This CDR3 has 19 residues. The V gene lost 2 bases and the J gene lost 0 bases, with 23 bases spanning the gap. Germline CDR1 and CDR2: SGHRS and YFSETQ. The CDR3 nucleotides read TGCGCCAGCAGCTTCGTCGGGGTAGCAGTGGGGAGAGCTAACTATGGCTACACCTTC. Amino acid sequence: CASSFVGVAVGRANYGYTF.

The rearrangement joins TRBV6-1 to TRBJ1-2, with D hard to call. The CDR3 spans 17 residues. Trimming shortened V by 3 bases and J by 0 bases, and 17 bases separated the two germline ends. Germline assignment: CDR1 MNHNS and CDR2 SASEGT. The CDR3, as DNA: TGTGCCAGCAGTGACCTTATCCCTCCCGACACTAACTATGGCTACACCTTC. Translation: CASSDLIPPDTNYGYTF.

In this sample, this clone turned up once. The chain joins TRBV7-2 to TRBJ2-3; weak D call: TRBD2 (6 bases). The CDR3 extends over 18 amino acids. Trimming shortened V by 4 bases and J by 0 bases, and 20 bases separated the two germline ends. The germline V gene has CDR1 SGHTA and CDR2 FQGNSA. The CDR3 is CASSSRRGSGLSTDTQYF. The CDR3 DNA is TGTGCCAGCAGCTCCCGACGGGGGAGCGGGCTTAGCACAGATACGCAGTATTTT.